This T cell receptor beta chain was sequenced in a study of breast tumors, draining lymph nodes, adjacent tissues. Whole-study results and caveats: Tumor TCR diversity was below lymph nodes but above nontumor tissue. The data were judged consistent with most tumor T cells coming from lymph node and expanding in tumor. That most tumor T cells come from lymph nodes remained unproven.

This clonotype came up many times. Antigen: not known. Axillary draining lymph nodes of breast cancer patients supplied the node samples. Each CDR3 protein is one row after TCRdb ran MiXCR on the multiplex PCR reads. The sample consists of about 94,000 distinct CDR3 sequences, about 27% of them appearing once. The CDR3 consists of 15 residues. Germline CDR1 and CDR2: MNHEY and SVGAGI. The junction had 3 bases not matched to a gene; V was cut back by 5 bases and J by 0 bases. This chain connects TRBV6-5 to TRBJ2-7, with 11 nucleotides matching TRBD2. This sequence was found in a female donor with breast cancer. Some clones in this sample may be carry-over from other donors' samples. Material for sequencing was axillary lymph node tissue. The CDR3 DNA reads as TGTGCCAGCAGTGGGGGACTAGCGGCCTCCTACGAGCAGTACTTC. Amino acid sequence: CASSGGLAASYEQYF.